This T cell receptor beta chain is drawn from a study of blood T cell repertoires in COVID-19. Study context: Sources were T cells, B-cell-depleted T cells, or PBMCs; the material itself was cDNA or gDNA.

The germline V gene has CDR1 SGDLS and CDR2 YYNGEE. The ends lost 2 bases at V and 3 bases at J; junction bases unmatched: 7. The CDR3 sequence is 17 residues long. As processed by the authors: Reference gene primer amplification in the assay estimated nucleated cell counts. Profiled with immunoSEQ multiplex PCR; TCRdb holds only in-frame clones, not every one. V, J and clone size are those of that table, while D and trimming were read from the DNA. The sample lists about 64,000 clones, 70% to 90% seen once, with around a tenth in the top ten. V gene TRBV9 combines with J gene TRBJ2-5; TRBD2 matches at 13 bases. The receptor was derived from a woman in her 40s who had recovered from COVID-19. Sequenced material: PBMCs or T cells enriched from blood (not recorded which). The CDR3 is CASSVGLAGRREETQYF. CDR3 DNA: TGTGCCAGCAGCGTGGGACTAGCGGGGCGACGGGAAGAGACCCAGTACTTC.